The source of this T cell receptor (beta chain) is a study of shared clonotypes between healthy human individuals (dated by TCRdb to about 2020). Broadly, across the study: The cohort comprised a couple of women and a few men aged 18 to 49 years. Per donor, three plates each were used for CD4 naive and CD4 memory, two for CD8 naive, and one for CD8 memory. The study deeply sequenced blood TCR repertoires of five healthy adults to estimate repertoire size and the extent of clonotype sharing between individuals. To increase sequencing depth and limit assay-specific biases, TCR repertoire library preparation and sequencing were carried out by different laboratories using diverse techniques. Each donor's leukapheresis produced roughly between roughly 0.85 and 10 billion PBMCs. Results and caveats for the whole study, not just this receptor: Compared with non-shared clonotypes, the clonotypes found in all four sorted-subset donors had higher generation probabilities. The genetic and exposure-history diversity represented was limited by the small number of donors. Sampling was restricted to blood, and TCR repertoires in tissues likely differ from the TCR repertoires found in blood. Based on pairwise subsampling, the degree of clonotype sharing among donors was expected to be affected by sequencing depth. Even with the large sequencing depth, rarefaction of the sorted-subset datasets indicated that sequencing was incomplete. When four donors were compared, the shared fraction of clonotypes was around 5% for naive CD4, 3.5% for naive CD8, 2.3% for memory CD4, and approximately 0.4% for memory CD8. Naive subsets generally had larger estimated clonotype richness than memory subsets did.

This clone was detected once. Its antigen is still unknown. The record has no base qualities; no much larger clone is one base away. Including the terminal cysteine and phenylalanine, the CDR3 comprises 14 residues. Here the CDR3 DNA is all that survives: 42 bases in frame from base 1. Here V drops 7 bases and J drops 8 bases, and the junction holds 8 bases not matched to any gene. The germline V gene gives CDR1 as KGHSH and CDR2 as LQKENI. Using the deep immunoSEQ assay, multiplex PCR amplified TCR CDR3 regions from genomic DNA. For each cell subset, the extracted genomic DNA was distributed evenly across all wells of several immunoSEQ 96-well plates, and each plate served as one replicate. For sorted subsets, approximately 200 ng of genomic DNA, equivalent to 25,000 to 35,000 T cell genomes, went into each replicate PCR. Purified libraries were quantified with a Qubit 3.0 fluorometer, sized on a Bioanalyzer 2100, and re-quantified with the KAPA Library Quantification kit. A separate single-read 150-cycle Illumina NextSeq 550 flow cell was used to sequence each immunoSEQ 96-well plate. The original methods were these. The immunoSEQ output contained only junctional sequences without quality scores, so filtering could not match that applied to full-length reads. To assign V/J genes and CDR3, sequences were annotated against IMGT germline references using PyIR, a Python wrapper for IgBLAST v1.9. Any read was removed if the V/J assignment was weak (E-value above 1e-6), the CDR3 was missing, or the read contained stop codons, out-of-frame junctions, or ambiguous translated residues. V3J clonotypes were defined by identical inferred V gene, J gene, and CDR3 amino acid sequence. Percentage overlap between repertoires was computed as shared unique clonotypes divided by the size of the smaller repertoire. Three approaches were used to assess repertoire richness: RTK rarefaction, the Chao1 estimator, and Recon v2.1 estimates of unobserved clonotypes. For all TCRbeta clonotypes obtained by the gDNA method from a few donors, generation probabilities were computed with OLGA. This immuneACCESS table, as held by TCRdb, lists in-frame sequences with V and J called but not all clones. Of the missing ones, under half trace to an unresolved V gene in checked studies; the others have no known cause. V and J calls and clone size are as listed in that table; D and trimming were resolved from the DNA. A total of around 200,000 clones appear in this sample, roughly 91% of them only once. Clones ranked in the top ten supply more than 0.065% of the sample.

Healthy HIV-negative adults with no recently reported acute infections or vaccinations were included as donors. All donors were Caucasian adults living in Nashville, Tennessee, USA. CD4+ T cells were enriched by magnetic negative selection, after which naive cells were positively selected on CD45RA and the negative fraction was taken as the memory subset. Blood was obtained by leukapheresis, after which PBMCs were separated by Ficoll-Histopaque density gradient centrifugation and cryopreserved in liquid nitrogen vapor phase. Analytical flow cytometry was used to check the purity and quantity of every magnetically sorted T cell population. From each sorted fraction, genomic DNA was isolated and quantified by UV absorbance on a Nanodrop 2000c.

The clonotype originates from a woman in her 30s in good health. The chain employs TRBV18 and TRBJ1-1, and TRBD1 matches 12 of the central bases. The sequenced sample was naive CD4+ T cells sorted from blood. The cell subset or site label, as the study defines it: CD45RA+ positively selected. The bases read TGTGCCAGCTACCGGGACAGGGGGCGAGGGGAAGCTTTCTTT. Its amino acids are CASYRDRGRGEAFF.